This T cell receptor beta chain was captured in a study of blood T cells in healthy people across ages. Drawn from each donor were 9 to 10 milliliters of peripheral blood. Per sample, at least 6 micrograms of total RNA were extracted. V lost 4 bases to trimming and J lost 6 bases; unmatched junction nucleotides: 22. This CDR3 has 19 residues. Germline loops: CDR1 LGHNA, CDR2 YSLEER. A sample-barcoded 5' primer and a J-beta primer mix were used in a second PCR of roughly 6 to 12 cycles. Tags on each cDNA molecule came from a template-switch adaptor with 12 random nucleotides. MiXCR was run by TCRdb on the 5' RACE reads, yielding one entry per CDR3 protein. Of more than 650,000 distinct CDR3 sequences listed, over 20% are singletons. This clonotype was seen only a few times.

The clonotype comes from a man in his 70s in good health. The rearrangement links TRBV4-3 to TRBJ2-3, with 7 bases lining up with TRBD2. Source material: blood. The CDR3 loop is CASSRWPSGGGQGNDTQYF. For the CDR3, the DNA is TGCGCCAGCAGCCGATGGCCTAGCGGCGGAGGGCAGGGCAACGATACGCAGTATTTT.